A selection of T cell receptor beta chains follows, all from one sample in a study of T cell repertoires in cytomegalovirus infection. MiXCR, run by TCRdb on the reads, gives a single entry per CDR3 protein. The sample consists of approximately 140,000 distinct CDR3 sequences, under 8% of them appearing once. What was sequenced was PBMCs. The receptors derive from a human donor in good health (CMV status not recorded). Some clones in this sample may be carry-over from other donors' samples. Both conserved end residues are part of each CDR3. D genes are given only for firm matches. The listing skips clone size in some rows; elsewhere it reads once, few, many or a size class.

TRBJ2-3,TRBV6-2/TRBV6-3,many,TRBD1,CASSYSSRQGARDTQYF,TGTGCCAGCAGTTACTCAAGTCGACAGGGGGCTAGAGATACGCAGTATTTT
TRBJ2-2,TRBV7-2,many,-,CASRRDWNTGELFF,TGTGCCAGCAGACGGGACTGGAACACCGGGGAGCTGTTTTTT
TRBJ1-2,TRBV18,few,-,CASSPRQVPNYGYTF,TGTGCCAGCTCACCTAGACAGGTGCCTAACTATGGCTACACCTTC
TRBJ2-2,TRBV7-2,many,-,CASSPAPGQNTGELFF,TGTGCCAGCAGCCCCGCCCCGGGACAGAACACCGGGGAGCTGTTTTTT
TRBJ1-1,TRBV7-3,-,TRBD1,CASSLIAGGNTEAFF,TGTGCCAGCAGCTTAATCGCAGGGGGGAACACTGAAGCTTTCTTT
TRBJ2-3,TRBV7-8,many,-,CGVRATDTQYF,TGTGGGGTCAGGGCAACAGATACGCAGTATTTT
TRBJ2-1,TRBV6-2/TRBV6-3,many,TRBD2,CASSSLQRGAYNEQFF,TGTGCCAGCAGTTCGTTACAGCGGGGGGCCTACAATGAGCAGTTCTTC
TRBJ2-2,TRBV2,-,-,CTSLTMGNTGELFF,TGTACCAGCCTGACCATGGGAAACACCGGGGAGCTGTTTTTT
TRBJ1-4,TRBV11-2,-,-,CASSLGGRANEKLFF,TGTGCCAGCAGCTTAGGGGGGAGAGCTAATGAAAAACTGTTTTTT
TRBJ2-5,TRBV14,many,TRBD2,CASSLPGTSGGETQYF,TGTGCCAGCAGCCTTCCCGGGACTAGCGGGGGAGAGACCCAGTACTTC
TRBJ2-7,TRBV6-5,-,TRBD1,CASSDPGQGSYEQYF,TGTGCCAGCAGCGACCCGGGACAGGGCTCCTACGAGCAGTACTTC
TRBJ1-1,TRBV29-1,-,-,CSVAQVYTEAFF,TGCAGCGTTGCACAGGTCTACACTGAAGCTTTCTTT
TRBJ1-5,TRBV10-3,few,-,CAISGGDPDQPQHF,TGTGCCATTTCCGGGGGGGATCCAGATCAGCCCCAGCATTTT
TRBJ1-2,TRBV7-2,many,TRBD1,CASSLRSGGKKNYGYTF,TGTGCCAGCAGCTTAAGATCAGGGGGGAAAAAGAACTATGGCTACACCTTC
TRBJ1-6,TRBV7-2,many,-,CASSLGRNSPLHF,TGTGCCAGCAGCTTAGGCAGAAATTCACCCCTCCACTTT
TRBJ2-1,TRBV2,-,TRBD1,CASSEQGAYNEQFF,TGTGCCAGCAGTGAACAGGGGGCGTACAATGAGCAGTTCTTC
TRBJ2-5,TRBV4-3,many,-,CASSQAQGEETQYF,TGCGCCAGCAGCCAGGCTCAGGGAGAAGAGACCCAGTACTTC
TRBJ1-1,TRBV6-2/TRBV6-3,few,TRBD1,CASSTPTGAYTEAFF,TGTGCCAGCAGTACACCAACAGGGGCCTACACTGAAGCTTTCTTT
TRBJ2-3,TRBV14,-,-,CASSQAEVITDTQYF,TGTGCCAGCAGCCAAGCGGAAGTAATTACAGATACGCAGTATTTT
TRBJ2-2,TRBV7-2,many,-,CASSFRTGHTGELFF,TGTGCCAGCAGCTTCAGGACGGGGCACACCGGGGAGCTGTTTTTT
TRBJ2-1,TRBV20-1,-,-,CSARVAGGGGEQFF,TGCAGTGCTAGAGTGGCAGGGGGAGGAGGTGAGCAGTTCTTC
TRBJ2-5,TRBV28,many,-,CASSLRAGFPGVSQETQYF,TGTGCCAGCAGTTTACGTGCAGGCTTTCCAGGGGTGAGTCAAGAGACCCAGTACTTC
TRBJ1-4,TRBV20-1,many,-,CSASVGGREKLFF,TGCAGTGCTAGCGTGGGAGGTCGCGAAAAACTGTTTTTT
TRBJ1-6,TRBV4-2,many,-,CASSQASESNSPLHF,TGTGCCAGCAGCCAAGCCTCGGAAAGTAATTCACCCCTCCACTTT
TRBJ2-7,TRBV7-2,many,-,CASSLARNSYEQYF,TGTGCCAGCAGCTTAGCCAGGAACTCCTACGAGCAGTACTTC
TRBJ2-3,TRBV7-9,many,TRBD2,CASSRRGDWPTDTQYF,TGTGCCAGCAGCAGACGGGGGGATTGGCCCACAGATACGCAGTATTTT
TRBJ2-1,TRBV6-5,many,-,CASTMGGEQFF,TGTGCCAGCACCATGGGGGGTGAGCAGTTCTTC
TRBJ2-7,TRBV6-2/TRBV6-3,few,TRBD2,CASVAGGGYEQYF,TGTGCCAGCGTCGCGGGAGGTGGATACGAGCAGTACTTC
TRBJ2-1,TRBV7-2,many,-,CASTPAYNEQFF,TGTGCCAGCACCCCAGCCTACAATGAGCAGTTCTTC
TRBJ1-5,TRBV2,many,TRBD1,CASSSDRAVNQPQHF,TGTGCCAGCAGTTCGGACAGGGCGGTCAATCAGCCCCAGCATTTT
TRBJ2-7,TRBV20-1,many,TRBD1,CSAQQGAFSEQYF,TGCAGTGCCCAACAGGGGGCGTTTAGCGAGCAGTACTTC
TRBJ2-7,TRBV30,many,-,CAGGETGREQYF,TGTGCCGGAGGGGAGACAGGGCGGGAGCAGTACTTC
TRBJ2-7,TRBV5-5,many,TRBD1,CASSLRTGAYEQYF,TGTGCCAGCAGCCTCCGGACAGGAGCCTACGAGCAGTACTTC
TRBJ2-3,TRBV15,-,-,CATSKGHVSTDTQYF,TGTGCCACCAGCAAAGGACATGTCAGCACAGATACGCAGTATTTT
TRBJ2-5,TRBV28,-,-,CASSRAGLSETQYF,TGTGCCAGCAGTCGGGCGGGGCTATCGGAGACCCAGTACTTC
TRBJ2-3,TRBV14,many,-,CASSLLGADTQYF,TGTGCCAGCAGCTTGCTAGGAGCAGATACGCAGTATTTT
TRBJ2-2,TRBV29-1,-,TRBD1,CSVARQGARTGELFF,TGCAGCGTTGCCCGGCAGGGGGCGAGAACCGGGGAGCTGTTTTTT
TRBJ2-4,TRBV27,once,-,CASSSAEGRAKNIQYF,TGTGCCAGCAGTTCGGCCGAGGGCCGAGCCAAAAACATTCAGTACTTC
TRBJ1-1,TRBV6-1,many,-,CASSRGLTGTEAFF,TGTGCCAGCAGTCGGGGGTTAACGGGCACTGAAGCTTTCTTT
TRBJ1-2,TRBV20-1,-,-,CSARSTGKYGYTF,TGCAGTGCTAGATCCACAGGCAAATATGGCTACACCTTC
TRBJ1-2,TRBV7-3,many,-,CASSFRGDGYTF,TGTGCCAGCAGCTTCAGGGGAGATGGCTACACCTTC
TRBJ1-6,TRBV12-3/TRBV12-4,many,-,CASSSGRGDSPLHF,TGTGCCAGCAGTTCCGGCAGGGGAGATTCACCCCTCCACTTT
TRBJ2-1,TRBV6-8,few,-,CASRRANEQFF,TGTGCCAGCCGCCGAGCCAATGAGCAGTTCTTC
TRBJ1-6,TRBV6-6,many,TRBD1,CASRGDRGYSYNSPLHF,TGTGCCAGCAGGGGGGACAGGGGGTACTCCTATAATTCACCCCTCCACTTT
TRBJ2-7,TRBV7-2,many,TRBD1,CASSLSSGDSSYEQYF,TGTGCCAGCAGCTTAAGTTCCGGGGACAGCTCCTACGAGCAGTACTTC
TRBJ1-1,TRBV5-1,many,TRBD1,CASSGRTGDTEAFF,TGCGCCAGCAGCGGCCGGACAGGGGACACTGAAGCTTTCTTT
TRBJ1-1,TRBV6-5,many,-,CASSYLTNTEAFF,TGTGCCAGCAGTTATCTGACGAACACTGAAGCTTTCTTT
TRBJ1-1,TRBV19,few,-,CATGGAWTNTEAFF,TGTGCCACCGGCGGGGCCTGGACGAACACTGAAGCTTTCTTT
TRBJ2-3,TRBV20-1,few,-,CSAPTSGEGTQYF,TGCAGTGCCCCCACCTCCGGGGAAGGGACGCAGTATTTT
TRBJ2-3,TRBV6-1,many,-,CASRQGSGTDTQYF,TGTGCCAGCAGGCAGGGGTCAGGCACAGATACGCAGTATTTT
TRBJ2-3,TRBV7-2,many,TRBD1,CASSFDRGLDTQYF,TGTGCCAGCAGCTTTGACAGGGGGCTTGATACGCAGTATTTT
TRBJ1-5,TRBV12-5,many,TRBD1,CASGFPIFRDRTSNQPQHF,TGTGCTAGTGGTTTCCCGATCTTCCGGGACAGGACCAGCAATCAGCCCCAGCATTTT
TRBJ2-3,TRBV7-2,many,-,CASSLDPDTSTDTQYF,TGTGCCAGCAGCTTAGATCCGGACACTAGCACAGATACGCAGTATTTT